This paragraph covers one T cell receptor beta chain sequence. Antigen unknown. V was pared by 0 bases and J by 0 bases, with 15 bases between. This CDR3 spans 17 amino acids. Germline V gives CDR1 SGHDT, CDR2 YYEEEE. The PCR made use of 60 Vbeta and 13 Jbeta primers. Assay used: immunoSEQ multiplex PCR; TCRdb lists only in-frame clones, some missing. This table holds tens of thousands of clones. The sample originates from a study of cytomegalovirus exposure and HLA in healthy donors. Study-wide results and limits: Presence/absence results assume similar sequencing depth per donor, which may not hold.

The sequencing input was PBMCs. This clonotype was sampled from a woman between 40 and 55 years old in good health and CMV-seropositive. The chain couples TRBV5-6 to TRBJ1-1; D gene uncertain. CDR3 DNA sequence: TGTGCCAGCAGCTTGGCTAGAGGCACGGTTCTGAACACTGAAGCTTTCTTT. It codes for CASSLARGTVLNTEAFF.